Reported below is one T cell receptor beta chain. The source of the sample is a study of spatial heterogeneity in lung cancer. Germline V gives CDR1 KGHSH, CDR2 LQKENI. V was clipped by 1 base and J by 7 bases; unmatched bases: 9. The CDR3 has 15 amino acids. Described time point: blood at routine non-recurrence follow-up after resection. The authors sequenced whole RNA from tumor, nontumor lung or frozen PBMC without sorting. In TCRdb, the 5' RACE reads were re-called with MiXCR into one record per CDR3 protein. Altogether about 120,000 distinct CDR3 sequences are present, approximately 12% being singletons, with the ten largest covering 16%.

The chain uses TRBV18 and TRBJ1-1, with 7 bases lining up with TRBD1. The input for sequencing was PBMCs, taken at follow-up. The sequence came from a male donor with early-stage non-small cell lung cancer. The CDR3 loop is CASSPLSTGYDEAFF. CDR3 in DNA: TGTGCCAGCTCACCACTCTCGACAGGGTACGATGAAGCTTTCTTT.